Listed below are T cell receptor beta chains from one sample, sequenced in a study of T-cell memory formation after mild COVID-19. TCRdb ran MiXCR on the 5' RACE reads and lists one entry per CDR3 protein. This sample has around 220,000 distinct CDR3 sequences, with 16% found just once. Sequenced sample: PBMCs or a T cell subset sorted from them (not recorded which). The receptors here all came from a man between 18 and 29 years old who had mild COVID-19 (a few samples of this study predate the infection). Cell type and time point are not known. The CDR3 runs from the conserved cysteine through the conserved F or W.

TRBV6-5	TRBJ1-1	CASSYRQARTEAFF
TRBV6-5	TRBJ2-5	CASSYSPGTGIQETKYF
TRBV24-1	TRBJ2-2	CATSALTGLGGTGELFF
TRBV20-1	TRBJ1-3	CSARSPLFSGNTIYF
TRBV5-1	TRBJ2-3	CASSLELNTQYF
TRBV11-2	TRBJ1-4	CASSRSNPGWEGGMEKLFF
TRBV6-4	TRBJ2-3	CASSANSGGADTQYF
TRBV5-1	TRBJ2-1	CASSLGTSGLNEQFF
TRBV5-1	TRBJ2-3	CASSLEGTGGADTQYF
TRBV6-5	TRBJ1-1	CASSTRDRATEAFF
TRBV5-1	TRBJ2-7	CASSLGGIGYEQYF
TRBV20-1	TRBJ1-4	CSARRAVHEKLFF
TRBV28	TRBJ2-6	CASSSVVNVLTF
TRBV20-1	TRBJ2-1	CSASPAAWSYNEQFF
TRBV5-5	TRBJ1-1	CASSYRRGSTEAFF
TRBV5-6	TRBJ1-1	CASSFSGELSEAFF
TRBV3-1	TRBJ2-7	CASSQEGATGEQYF
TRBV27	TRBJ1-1	CASSQIAGAEAFF
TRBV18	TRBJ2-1	CATKSEYEQFF
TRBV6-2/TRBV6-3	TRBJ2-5	CASSPPTSGAGETQYF
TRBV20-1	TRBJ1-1	CSPNRDISYTEAFF
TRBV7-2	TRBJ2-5	CASSTTTGAGTQYF
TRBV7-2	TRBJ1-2	CASSLETGQTYGYTF
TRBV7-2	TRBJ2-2	CASSLHVDLGGELFF
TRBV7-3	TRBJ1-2	CASSSGQGLGYTF
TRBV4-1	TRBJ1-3	CASSQNRDDGNTIYF
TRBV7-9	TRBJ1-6	CASSLDRGLDLHF
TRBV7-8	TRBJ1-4	CASSQRRGIATNEKLFF
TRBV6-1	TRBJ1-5	CASRQLNQPQHF
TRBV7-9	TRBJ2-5	CASEGPGLETQYF
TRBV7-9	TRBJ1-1	CASSRRKVNTEAFF
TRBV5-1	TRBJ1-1	CASSTGQSHTEAFF
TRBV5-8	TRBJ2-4	CASSSLAGEAKNIQYF
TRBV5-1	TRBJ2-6	CASSFFGGSGANVLTF
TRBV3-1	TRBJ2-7	CASSRQGYEQYF
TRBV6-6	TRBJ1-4	CASSALETGDPKVFF
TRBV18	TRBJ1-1	CASSGGDGTEAFF
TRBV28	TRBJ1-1	CASSTSSGGWTEAFF
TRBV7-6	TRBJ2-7	CASSLVGGTEQYF
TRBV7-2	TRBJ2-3	CASSLGAGPSRYTQYF
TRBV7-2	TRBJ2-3	CAIGRGASTDTQYF
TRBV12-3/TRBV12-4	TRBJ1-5	CASSRQGSDQPQHF
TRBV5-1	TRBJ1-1	CASSRRGTEAFF
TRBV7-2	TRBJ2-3	CASSFHFGDTQYF
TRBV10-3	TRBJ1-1	CAISESSGAYTEAFF
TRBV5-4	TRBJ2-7	CASSHPSVYEQYF
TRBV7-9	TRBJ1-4	CASTPQGNEKLFF
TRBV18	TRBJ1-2	CASSPDRSSSGYTF
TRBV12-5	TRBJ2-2	CASIGGDGELFF